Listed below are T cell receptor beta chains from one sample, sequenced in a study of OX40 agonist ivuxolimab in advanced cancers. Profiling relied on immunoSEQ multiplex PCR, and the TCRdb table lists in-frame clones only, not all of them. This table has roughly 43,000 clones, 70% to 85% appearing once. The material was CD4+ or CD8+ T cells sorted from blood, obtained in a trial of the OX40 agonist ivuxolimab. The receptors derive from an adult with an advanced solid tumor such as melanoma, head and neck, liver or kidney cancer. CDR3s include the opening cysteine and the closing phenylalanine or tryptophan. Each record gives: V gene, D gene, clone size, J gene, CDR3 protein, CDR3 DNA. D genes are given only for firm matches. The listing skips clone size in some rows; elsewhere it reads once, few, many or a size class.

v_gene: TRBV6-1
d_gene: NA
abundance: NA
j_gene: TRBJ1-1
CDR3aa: CASTGYTGRKAFF
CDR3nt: TGTGCCAGCACCGGGTACACAGGAAGGAAAGCTTTCTTT

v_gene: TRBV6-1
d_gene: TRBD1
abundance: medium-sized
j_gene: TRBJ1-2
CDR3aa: CASRRDRGNYGYTF
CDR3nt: TGTGCCAGCAGGCGGGACAGGGGAAACTATGGCTACACCTTC

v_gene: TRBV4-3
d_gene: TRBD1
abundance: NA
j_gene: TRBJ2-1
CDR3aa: CASGETGAYGNEQFF
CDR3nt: TGCGCCAGCGGTGAAACAGGGGCGTATGGTAATGAGCAGTTCTTC

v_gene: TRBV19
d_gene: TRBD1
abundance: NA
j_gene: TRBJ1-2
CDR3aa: CASSPGTGPNYGYTF
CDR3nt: TGTGCCAGTAGCCCCGGGACAGGGCCTAACTATGGCTACACCTTC

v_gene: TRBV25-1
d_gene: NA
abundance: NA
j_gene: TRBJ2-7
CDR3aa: CASSEWGEQYF
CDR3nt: TGTGCCAGCAGTGAATGGGGGGAGCAGTACTTC

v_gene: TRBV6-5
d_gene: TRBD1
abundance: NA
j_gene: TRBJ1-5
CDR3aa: CASSSGQGNQPQHF
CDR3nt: TGTGCCAGCAGTTCGGGACAGGGTAATCAGCCCCAGCATTTT

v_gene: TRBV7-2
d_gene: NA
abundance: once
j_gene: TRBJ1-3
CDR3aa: CASSPTGASSGNTIYF
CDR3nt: TGTGCCAGCAGCCCGACCGGGGCCTCCTCTGGAAACACCATATATTTT

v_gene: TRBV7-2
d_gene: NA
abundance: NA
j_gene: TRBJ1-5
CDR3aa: CASSRGGPQHF
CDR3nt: TGTGCCAGCAGCCGGGGGGGGCCCCAGCATTTT

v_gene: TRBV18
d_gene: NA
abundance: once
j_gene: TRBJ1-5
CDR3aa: CASSPFQGPGGNQPQHF
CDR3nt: TGTGCCAGCTCACCCTTCCAAGGCCCTGGGGGCAATCAGCCCCAGCATTTT

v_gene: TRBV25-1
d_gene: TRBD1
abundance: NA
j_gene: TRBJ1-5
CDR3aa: CARKRQGKYSNQPQHF
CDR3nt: TGTGCCAGAAAGAGACAGGGGAAATATAGCAATCAGCCCCAGCATTTT

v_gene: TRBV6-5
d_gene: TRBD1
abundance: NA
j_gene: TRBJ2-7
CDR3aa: CASRRTGLYEQYF
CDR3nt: TGTGCCAGCAGACGGACAGGGTTGTACGAGCAGTACTTC

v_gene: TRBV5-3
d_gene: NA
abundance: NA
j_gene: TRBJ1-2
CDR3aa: CARSLDRRCGYTF
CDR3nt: TGTGCCAGAAGCTTGGATAGAAGATGTGGCTACACCTTC

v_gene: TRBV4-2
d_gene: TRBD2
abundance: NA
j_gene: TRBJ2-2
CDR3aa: CASSQDSGLAGASSGELFF
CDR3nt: TGTGCCAGCAGCCAAGATTCGGGACTAGCGGGGGCTTCCTCCGGGGAGCTGTTTTTT

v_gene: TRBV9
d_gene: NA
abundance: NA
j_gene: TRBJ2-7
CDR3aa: CASSVDHGGAYEQYF
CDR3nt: TGTGCCAGCAGCGTAGATCATGGGGGTGCCTACGAGCAGTACTTC

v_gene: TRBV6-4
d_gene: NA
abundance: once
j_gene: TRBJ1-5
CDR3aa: CASSDSFDQPQHF
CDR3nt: TGTGCCAGCAGTGATAGTTTTGATCAGCCCCAGCATTTT

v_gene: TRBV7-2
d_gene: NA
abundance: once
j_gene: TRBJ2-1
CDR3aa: CASRESSIHEQFF
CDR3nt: TGTGCCAGCAGAGAGTCCTCGATCCATGAGCAGTTCTTC

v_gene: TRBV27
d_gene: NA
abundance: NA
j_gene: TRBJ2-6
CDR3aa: CASRISGANVLTF
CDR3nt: TGTGCCAGCAGAATCTCTGGGGCCAACGTCCTGACTTTC

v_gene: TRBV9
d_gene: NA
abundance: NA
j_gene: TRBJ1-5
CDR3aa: CASSRDNNQPQHF
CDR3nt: TGTGCCAGCAGTAGGGATAACAATCAGCCCCAGCATTTT

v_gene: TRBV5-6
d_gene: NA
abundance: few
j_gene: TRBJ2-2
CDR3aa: CASSQTSRTGELFF
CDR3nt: TGTGCCAGCAGCCAGACAAGTAGGACCGGGGAGCTGTTTTTT

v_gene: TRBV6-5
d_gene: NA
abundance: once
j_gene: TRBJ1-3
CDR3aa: CASRSGGSGNTIYF
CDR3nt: TGTGCCAGCAGAAGTGGGGGCTCTGGAAACACCATATATTTT

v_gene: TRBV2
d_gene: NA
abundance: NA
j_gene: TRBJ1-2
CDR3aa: CASNPGGVNYGYTF
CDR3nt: TGTGCCAGCAACCCTGGGGGGGTTAACTATGGCTACACCTTC

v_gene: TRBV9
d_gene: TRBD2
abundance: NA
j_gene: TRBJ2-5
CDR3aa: CASSVELARAETQYF
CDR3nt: TGTGCCAGCAGCGTAGAACTAGCGCGGGCGGAGACCCAGTACTTC

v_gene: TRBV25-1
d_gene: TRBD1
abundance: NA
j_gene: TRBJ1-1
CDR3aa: CASSRRGQFTEAFF
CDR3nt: TGTGCCAGCTCCCGCAGGGGGCAATTCACTGAAGCTTTCTTT

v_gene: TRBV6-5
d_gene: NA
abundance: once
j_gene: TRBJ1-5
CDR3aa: CASSSRVTQPQHF
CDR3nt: TGTGCCAGCAGTTCCAGGGTGACTCAGCCCCAGCATTTT

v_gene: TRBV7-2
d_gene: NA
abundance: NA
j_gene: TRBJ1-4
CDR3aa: CASTPGYNEKLFF
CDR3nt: TGTGCTTCCACCCCGGGGTATAATGAAAAACTGTTTTTT

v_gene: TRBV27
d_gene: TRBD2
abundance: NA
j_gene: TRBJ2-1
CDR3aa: CASSFRPAGGPSSYNEQFF
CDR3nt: TGTGCCAGCAGTTTTCGTCCAGCGGGGGGACCCAGCTCCTACAATGAGCAGTTCTTC

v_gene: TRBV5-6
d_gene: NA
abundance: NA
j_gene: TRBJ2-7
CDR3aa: CASSENGISYEQYF
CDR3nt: TGTGCCAGCAGTGAAAATGGGATTTCCTACGAGCAGTACTTC

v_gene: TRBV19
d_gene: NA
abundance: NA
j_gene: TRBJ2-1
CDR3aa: CASSFWDREQFF
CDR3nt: TGTGCCAGTAGCTTTTGGGACCGCGAGCAGTTCTTC

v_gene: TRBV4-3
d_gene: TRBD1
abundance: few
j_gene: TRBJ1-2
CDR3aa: CASSRIRGDRVYPNYGYTF
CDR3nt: TGCGCCAGCAGCCGAATTCGTGGGGACAGGGTCTACCCTAACTATGGCTACACCTTC

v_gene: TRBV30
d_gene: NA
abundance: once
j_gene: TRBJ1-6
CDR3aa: CAWSVLDSPLHF
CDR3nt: TGTGCCTGGAGTGTATTAGATTCACCCCTCCACTTT

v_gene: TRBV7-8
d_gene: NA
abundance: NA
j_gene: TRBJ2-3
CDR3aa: CASSLGQGDTQYF
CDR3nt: TGTGCCAGCAGCTTAGGTCAGGGGGATACGCAGTATTTT

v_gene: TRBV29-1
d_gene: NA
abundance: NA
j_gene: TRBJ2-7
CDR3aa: CSVVRQGNHEQYF
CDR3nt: TGCAGCGTTGTAAGGCAGGGGAACCACGAGCAGTACTTC

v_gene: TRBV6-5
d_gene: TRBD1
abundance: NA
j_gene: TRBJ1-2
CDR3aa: CASSQRTGSNGYTF
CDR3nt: TGTGCCAGCAGCCAAAGGACAGGGAGTAATGGCTACACCTTC

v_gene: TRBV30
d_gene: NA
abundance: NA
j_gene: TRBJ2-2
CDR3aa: CAWSVQLTGELFF
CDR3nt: TGTGCCTGGAGTGTACAATTAACCGGGGAGCTGTTTTTT

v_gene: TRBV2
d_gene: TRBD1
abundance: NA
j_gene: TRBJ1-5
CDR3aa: CASSGQGNQPQHF
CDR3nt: TGTGCCAGCAGCGGACAGGGCAATCAGCCCCAGCATTTT

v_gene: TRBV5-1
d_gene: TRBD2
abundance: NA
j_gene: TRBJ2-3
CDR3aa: CASSPGTSGGSTDTQYF
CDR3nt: TGCGCCAGCAGCCCCGGGACTAGCGGGGGTAGCACAGATACGCAGTATTTT

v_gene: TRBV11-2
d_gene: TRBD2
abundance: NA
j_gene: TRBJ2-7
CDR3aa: CASNPRGAKGYEQYF
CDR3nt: TGTGCCAGCAACCCGCGGGGGGCAAAGGGCTACGAGCAGTACTTC

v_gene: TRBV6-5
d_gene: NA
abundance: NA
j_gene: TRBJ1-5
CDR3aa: CASSFRYSNQPQHF
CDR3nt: TGTGCCAGCAGTTTCAGGTATAGCAATCAGCCCCAGCATTTT

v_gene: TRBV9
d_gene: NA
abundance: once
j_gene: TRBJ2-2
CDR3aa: CASSGDPRGRELFF
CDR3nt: TGTGCCAGCAGCGGAGACCCAAGGGGACGGGAGCTGTTTTTT

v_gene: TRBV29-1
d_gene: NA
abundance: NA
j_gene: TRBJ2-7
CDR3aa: CSVAAQSYEQYF
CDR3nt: TGCAGCGTTGCGGCACAAAGCTACGAGCAGTACTTC

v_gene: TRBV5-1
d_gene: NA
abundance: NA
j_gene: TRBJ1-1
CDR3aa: CASSALLRASMNTEAFF
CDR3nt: TGCGCCAGCAGCGCATTGTTACGGGCGTCAATGAACACTGAAGCTTTCTTT

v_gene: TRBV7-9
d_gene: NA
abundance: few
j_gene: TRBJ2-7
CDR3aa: CASSLALFEQYF
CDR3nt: TGTGCCAGCAGCTTAGCGCTTTTCGAGCAGTACTTC

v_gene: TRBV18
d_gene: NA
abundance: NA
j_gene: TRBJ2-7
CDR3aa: CASSPPNSYEQYF
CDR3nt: TGTGCCAGCTCACCACCTAATTCCTACGAGCAGTACTTC

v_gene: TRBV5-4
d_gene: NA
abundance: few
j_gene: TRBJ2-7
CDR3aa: CASSHDRRGPKHAYEQYF
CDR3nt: TGTGCCAGCAGCCATGACCGGAGAGGACCAAAACACGCCTACGAGCAGTACTTC

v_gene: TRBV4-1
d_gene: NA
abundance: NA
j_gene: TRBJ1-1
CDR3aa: CASTVGPIMNTEAFF
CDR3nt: TGCGCCAGCACGGTGGGGCCAATAATGAACACTGAAGCTTTCTTT

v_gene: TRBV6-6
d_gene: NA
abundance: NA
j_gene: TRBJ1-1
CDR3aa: CASSYGGRMDTEAFF
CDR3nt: TGTGCCAGCAGTTACGGGGGCAGAATGGACACTGAAGCTTTCTTT

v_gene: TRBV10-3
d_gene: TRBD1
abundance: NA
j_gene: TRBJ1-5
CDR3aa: CATRGTGISNQPQHF
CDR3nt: TGTGCCACCAGGGGGACAGGGATTAGCAATCAGCCCCAGCATTTT

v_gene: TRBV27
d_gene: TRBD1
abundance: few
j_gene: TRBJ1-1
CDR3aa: CASREGGRDTEAFF
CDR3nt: TGTGCCAGCAGGGAAGGGGGCAGGGACACTGAAGCTTTCTTT

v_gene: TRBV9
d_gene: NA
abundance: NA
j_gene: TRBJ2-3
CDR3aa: CASSVVASGTDTQYF
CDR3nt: TGTGCCAGCAGCGTAGTTGCTAGCGGCACAGATACGCAGTATTTT

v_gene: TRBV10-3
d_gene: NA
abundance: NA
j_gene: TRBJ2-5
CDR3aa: CAISDGRTQETQYF
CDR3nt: TGTGCCATCAGTGACGGAAGGACCCAAGAGACCCAGTACTTC